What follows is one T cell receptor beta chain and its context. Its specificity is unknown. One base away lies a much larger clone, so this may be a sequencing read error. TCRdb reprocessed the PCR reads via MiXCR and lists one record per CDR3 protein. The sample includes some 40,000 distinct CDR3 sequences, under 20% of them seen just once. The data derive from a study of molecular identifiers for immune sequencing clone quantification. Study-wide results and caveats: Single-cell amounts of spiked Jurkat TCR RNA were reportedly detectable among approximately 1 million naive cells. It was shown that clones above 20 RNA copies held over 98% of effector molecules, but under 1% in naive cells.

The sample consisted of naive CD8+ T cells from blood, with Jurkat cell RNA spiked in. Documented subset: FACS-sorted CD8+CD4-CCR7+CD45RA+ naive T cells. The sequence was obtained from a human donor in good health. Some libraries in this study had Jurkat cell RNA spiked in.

CDR3 protein: CANSQGTVVIF. The DNA of the CDR3 is TGCGCCAACAGCCAAGGGACAGTGGTAATTTTC. The chain links TRBV4-1 to TRBJ2-7, with TRBD1 matching 7 bases. Germline-derived CDR1 and CDR2 are MGHRA and YSYEKL. This CDR3 is 11 amino acids long.